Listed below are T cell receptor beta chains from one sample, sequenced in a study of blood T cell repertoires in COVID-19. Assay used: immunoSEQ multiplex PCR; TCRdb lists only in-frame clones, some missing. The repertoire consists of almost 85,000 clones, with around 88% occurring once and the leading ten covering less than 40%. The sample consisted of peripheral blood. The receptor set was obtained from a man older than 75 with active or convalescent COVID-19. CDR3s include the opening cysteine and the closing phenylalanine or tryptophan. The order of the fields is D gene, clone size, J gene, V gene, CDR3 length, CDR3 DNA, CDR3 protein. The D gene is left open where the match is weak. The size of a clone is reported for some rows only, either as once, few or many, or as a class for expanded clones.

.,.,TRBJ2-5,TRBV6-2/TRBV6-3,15,TGTGCCAGCAGTTACGGGGCTCTGTACCAAGAGACCCAGTACTTC,CASSYGALYQETQYF
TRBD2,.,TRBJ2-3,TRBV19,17,TGTGCCAGTAGTATTCGACTAGCGGGGGCGCGTTTCGATACGCAGTATTTT,CASSIRLAGARFDTQYF
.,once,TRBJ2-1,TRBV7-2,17,TGTGCCAGCAGCCTTTTTTTAGGTCCAAGCAGGTACAATGAGCAGTTCTTC,CASSLFLGPSRYNEQFF
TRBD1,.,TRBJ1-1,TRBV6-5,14,TGTGCCAGAGCCGCGACAGGGAAGGCCACTGAAGCTTTCTTT,CARAATGKATEAFF
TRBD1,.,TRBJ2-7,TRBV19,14,TGTGCCAGTAGTAGACTCGGGACAGCCTACGAGCAGTACTTC,CASSRLGTAYEQYF
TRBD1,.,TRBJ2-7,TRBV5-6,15,TGTGCCAGCAGCTTGGCCCGCACAGGGGGCTACGAGCAGTACTTC,CASSLARTGGYEQYF
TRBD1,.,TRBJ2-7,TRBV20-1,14,TGCAGTGCTAGTTTGGGACAGGTTCAACGCGAGCAGTACTTC,CSASLGQVQREQYF
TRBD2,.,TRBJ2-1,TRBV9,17,TGTGCCAGCAGCGTAGTAGGAAGCGGGGGCCCTTACAATGAGCAGTTCTTC,CASSVVGSGGPYNEQFF
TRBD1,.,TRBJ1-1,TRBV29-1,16,TGCAGCGTGCCTGGACAGGGTAAGGGTTTGAACACTGAAGCTTTCTTT,CSVPGQGKGLNTEAFF
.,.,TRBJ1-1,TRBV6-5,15,TGTGCCAGCAGTTACGGGGGCGACGGGAACACTGAAGCTTTCTTT,CASSYGGDGNTEAFF
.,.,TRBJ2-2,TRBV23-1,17,TGCGCCAGCAGTCAATTCTTTGGGCCTATGCACACCGGGGAGCTGTTTTTT,CASSQFFGPMHTGELFF
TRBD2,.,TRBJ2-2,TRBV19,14,TGTGCCAGTATTAGCGGGAAAAACACCGGGGAGCTGTTTTTT,CASISGKNTGELFF
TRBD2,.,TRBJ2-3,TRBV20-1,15,TGCAGTGCTAGTTATCGCGGGGGGGCGGAAGATACGCAGTATTTT,CSASYRGGAEDTQYF
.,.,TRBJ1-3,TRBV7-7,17,TGTGCTAGCAGCTTAGCGGCAAATGACTCATCTGGAAACACCATATATTTT,CASSLAANDSSGNTIYF
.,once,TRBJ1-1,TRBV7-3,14,TGTGCCAGCAGCTTAGCTGCGAGGAACACTGAAGCTTTCTTT,CASSLAARNTEAFF
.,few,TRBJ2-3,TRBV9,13,TGTGCCAGCAGCGTACTAGGCACAGATACGCAGTATTTT,CASSVLGTDTQYF
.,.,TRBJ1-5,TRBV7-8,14,TGTGCCAGCAGCTTACCAGGGGATCGTCAGCCCCAGCATTTT,CASSLPGDRQPQHF
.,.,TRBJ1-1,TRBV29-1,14,TGCAGCGTTATGCAGTCGTTGGTGAATACTGAAGCTTTCTTT,CSVMQSLVNTEAFF
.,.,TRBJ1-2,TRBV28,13,TGTGCCAGCAGTTTGAGGGCACACTATGGCTACACCTTC,CASSLRAHYGYTF
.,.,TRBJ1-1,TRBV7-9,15,TGTGCCAGCAGCCCCGAACAGAGCATGAACACTGAAGCTTTCTTT,CASSPEQSMNTEAFF
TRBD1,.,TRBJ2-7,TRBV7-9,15,TGTGCCAGCAGCTTAGAGGGGACAGGTTTCCACGAGCAGTACTTC,CASSLEGTGFHEQYF
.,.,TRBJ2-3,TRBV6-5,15,TGTGCCAGCAGTCCACACCTGACAGGCACAGATACGCAGTATTTT,CASSPHLTGTDTQYF
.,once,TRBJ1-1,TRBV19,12,TGTGCCAGTAGTAATCTCGACAGTGAAGCTTTCTTT,CASSNLDSEAFF
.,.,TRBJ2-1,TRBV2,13,TGTGCCTCAAGGGGGGGGTTCTACAATGAGCAGTTCTTC,CASRGGFYNEQFF
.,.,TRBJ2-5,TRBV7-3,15,TGTGCCAGCAGCCGGGAGGGGGCCGGGGAGGGCACCCAGTACTTC,CASSREGAGEGTQYF
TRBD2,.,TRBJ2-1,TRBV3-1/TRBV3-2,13,TGTGCCAGCAGTTACTTAGCGGGTAATGAGCAGTTCTTC,CASSYLAGNEQFF
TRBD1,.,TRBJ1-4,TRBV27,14,TGTGCCAGCAGTTCTAGGACAGGGGTCGAAAAACTGTTTTTT,CASSSRTGVEKLFF
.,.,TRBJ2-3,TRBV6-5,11,TGTGCCAGCAGGTACACAGATACGCAGTATTTT,CASRYTDTQYF
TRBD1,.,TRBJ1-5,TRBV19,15,TGTGCCACCAAAACCGGGACAGGGGGAAATCAGCCCCAGCATTTT,CATKTGTGGNQPQHF
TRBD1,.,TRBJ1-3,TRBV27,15,TGTGCCAGCAGTCTGTCCCGGGACAGGGGAAACACCATATATTTT,CASSLSRDRGNTIYF
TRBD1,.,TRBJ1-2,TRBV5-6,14,TGTGCCAGCAGCTTGGTGACAGGGTCAGGGGGCTACACCTTC,CASSLVTGSGGYTF
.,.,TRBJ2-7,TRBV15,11,TGTGCCACCAGGCAGGAATACGAGCAGTACTTC,CATRQEYEQYF
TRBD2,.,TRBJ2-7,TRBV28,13,TGTGCCAGCATAGCGGGAGGGCCCTACGAGCAGTACTTC,CASIAGGPYEQYF
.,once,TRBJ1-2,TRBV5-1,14,TGCGCCAGCAGCTTGGAATTAGGGGGTTTTGGCTACACCTTC,CASSLELGGFGYTF
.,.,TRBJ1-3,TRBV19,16,TGTGCCAGTTATCCATCGCATACAGGGTTGGGAAACACCATATATTTT,CASYPSHTGLGNTIYF
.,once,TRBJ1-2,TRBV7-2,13,TGTGCCAGCAGCCCCGGACAGAGTTATGGCTACACCTTC,CASSPGQSYGYTF